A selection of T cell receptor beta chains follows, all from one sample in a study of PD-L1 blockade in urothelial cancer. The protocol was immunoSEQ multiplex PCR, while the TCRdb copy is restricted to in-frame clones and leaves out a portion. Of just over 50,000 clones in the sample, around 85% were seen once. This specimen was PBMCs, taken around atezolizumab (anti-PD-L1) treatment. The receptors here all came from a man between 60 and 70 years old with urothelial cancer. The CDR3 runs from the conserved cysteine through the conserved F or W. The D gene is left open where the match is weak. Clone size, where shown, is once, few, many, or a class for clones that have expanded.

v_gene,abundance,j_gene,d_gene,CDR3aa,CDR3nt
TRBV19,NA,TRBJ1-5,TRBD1,CASSTSGTGRNQPQHF,TGTGCCAGTAGTACCTCGGGGACAGGGCGCAATCAGCCCCAGCATTTT
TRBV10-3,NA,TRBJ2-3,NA,CAISGGEQATDTQYF,TGTGCCATCAGTGGGGGGGAACAGGCCACAGATACGCAGTATTTT
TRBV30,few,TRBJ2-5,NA,CAWSASEETQYF,TGTGCCTGGAGTGCCAGTGAAGAGACCCAGTACTTC
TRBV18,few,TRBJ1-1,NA,CASSPSPGGTEAFF,TGTGCCAGCTCTCCCTCGCCGGGGGGAACTGAAGCTTTCTTT
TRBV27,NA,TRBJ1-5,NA,CASSPNGGVNGNQPQHF,TGTGCCAGCAGCCCTAACGGGGGGGTTAACGGCAATCAGCCCCAGCATTTT
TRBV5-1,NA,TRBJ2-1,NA,CASSLVQGPYNEQFF,TGCGCCAGCAGCTTGGTGCAGGGGCCCTACAATGAGCAGTTCTTC
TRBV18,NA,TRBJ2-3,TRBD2,CASSPLTSGRAVDTQYF,TGTGCCAGCTCACCACTGACTAGCGGGAGGGCCGTAGATACGCAGTATTTT
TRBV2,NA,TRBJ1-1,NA,CASIHPNTEAFF,TGTGCCAGCATACACCCGAACACTGAAGCTTTCTTT
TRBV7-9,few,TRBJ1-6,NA,CASSFIDRGNSPLHF,TGTGCCAGCAGCTTTATAGACCGAGGGAATTCACCCCTCCACTTT
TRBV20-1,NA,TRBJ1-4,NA,CSASGAGKLFF,TGCAGTGCTAGTGGGGCAGGAAAACTGTTTTTT
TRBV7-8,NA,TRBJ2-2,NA,CASAVASGWGPGELFF,TGTGCCAGCGCAGTTGCGTCGGGATGGGGTCCCGGGGAGCTGTTTTTT
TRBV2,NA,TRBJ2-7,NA,CASSWTLYEQYF,TGTGCCAGCAGTTGGACACTTTACGAGCAGTACTTC
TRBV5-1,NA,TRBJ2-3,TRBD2,CASSLQRSGGGTDTQYF,TGCGCCAGCAGCCTTCAGCGGTCTGGCGGGGGGACAGATACGCAGTATTTT
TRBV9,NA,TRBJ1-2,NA,CASSPEQGWDYGYTF,TGTGCCAGCAGCCCCGAACAGGGTTGGGACTATGGCTACACCTTC
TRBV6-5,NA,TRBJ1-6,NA,CASTLTLAFNSPLHF,TGTGCCAGCACCCTGACCCTAGCCTTCAATTCACCCCTCCACTTT
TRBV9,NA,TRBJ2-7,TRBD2,CASSVDGGGGYEQYF,TGTGCCAGCAGCGTAGACGGCGGGGGTGGGTACGAGCAGTACTTC
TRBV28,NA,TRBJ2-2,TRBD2,CASSPFSGGNTGELFF,TGTGCCAGCAGCCCATTTAGCGGGGGGAACACCGGGGAGCTGTTTTTT
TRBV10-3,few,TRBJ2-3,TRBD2,CAITRLAGAADTQYF,TGTGCCATCACTAGACTAGCGGGAGCAGCAGATACGCAGTATTTT
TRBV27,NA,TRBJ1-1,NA,CASSLAGNTEAFF,TGTGCCAGCAGTTTGGCAGGGAACACTGAAGCTTTCTTT
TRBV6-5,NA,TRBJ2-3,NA,CASSYGERMGDTQYF,TGTGCCAGCAGTTACGGTGAGCGGATGGGGGATACGCAGTATTTT
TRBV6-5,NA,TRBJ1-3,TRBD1,CASSYGDSGNTIYF,TGTGCCAGCAGTTACGGGGACAGTGGAAACACCATATATTTT
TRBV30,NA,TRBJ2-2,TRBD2,CALRLAGVTGELFF,TGTGCCCTTCGACTAGCGGGGGTAACCGGGGAGCTGTTTTTT
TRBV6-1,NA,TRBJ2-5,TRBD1,CATQRGRQETQYF,TGTGCCACCCAGAGGGGGCGGCAAGAGACCCAGTACTTC
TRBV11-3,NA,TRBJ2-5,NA,CASSLTEAGAFPVGQYF,TGTGCCAGCAGCCTAACCGAGGCAGGGGCCTTTCCAGTGGGCCAGTACTTC
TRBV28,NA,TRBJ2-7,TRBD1,CASSYLDRELTYEQYF,TGTGCCAGCAGTTACCTCGACAGGGAGCTCACCTACGAGCAGTACTTC
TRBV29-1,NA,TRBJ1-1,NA,CSVTGPEAFF,TGCAGCGTTACAGGGCCTGAAGCTTTCTTT
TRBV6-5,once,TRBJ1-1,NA,CASSYDPGRDTEAFF,TGTGCCAGCAGTTACGATCCAGGCAGGGACACTGAAGCTTTCTTT
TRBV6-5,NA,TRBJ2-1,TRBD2,CASSWLTSGLYNEQFF,TGTGCCAGCAGTTGGCTAACTAGCGGGCTATACAATGAGCAGTTCTTC
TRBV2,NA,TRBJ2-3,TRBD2,CASRPLAGAAGTQYF,TGTGCCAGCAGGCCTCTAGCGGGGGCCGCGGGTACGCAGTATTTT
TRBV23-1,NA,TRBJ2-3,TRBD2,CASSQLLAGNSTDTQYF,TGCGCCAGCAGTCAATTACTAGCGGGGAATAGCACAGATACGCAGTATTTT
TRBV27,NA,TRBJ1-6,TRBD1,CASSGRVAGGLGLVTLHF,TGTGCCAGCAGTGGTAGGGTCGCAGGGGGGTTAGGGCTGGTGACCCTCCACTTT
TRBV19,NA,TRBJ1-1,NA,CASRITRANTEAFF,TGTGCCAGCAGGATTACGAGGGCGAACACTGAAGCTTTCTTT
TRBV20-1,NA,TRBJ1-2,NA,CSVPFSYGYTF,TGCAGTGTTCCTTTTTCCTATGGCTACACCTTC
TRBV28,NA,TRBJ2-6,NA,CASSLGVVGANVLTF,TGTGCCAGCAGCCTCGGGGTGGTTGGGGCCAACGTCCTGACTTTC
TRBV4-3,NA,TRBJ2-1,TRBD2,CASSQGTSGRARGDEQFF,TGCGCCAGCAGCCAAGGGACTAGCGGGAGGGCCAGGGGCGATGAGCAGTTCTTC
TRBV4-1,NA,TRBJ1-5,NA,CASSQEGVQPQHF,TGCGCCAGCAGCCAGGAAGGGGTTCAGCCCCAGCATTTT
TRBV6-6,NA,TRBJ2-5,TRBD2,CASSYERGAGETQYF,TGTGCCAGCAGTTATGAGCGGGGGGCGGGAGAGACCCAGTACTTC
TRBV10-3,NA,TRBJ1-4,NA,CASRGTNEKLFF,TGTGCCTCACGGGGGACTAATGAAAAACTGTTTTTT
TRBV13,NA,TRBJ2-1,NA,CASSQGWAGFGNEQFF,TGTGCCAGCAGCCAAGGGTGGGCAGGGTTTGGGAATGAGCAGTTCTTC
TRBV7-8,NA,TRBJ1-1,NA,CASSLDSNTEAFF,TGTGCCAGCAGCTTAGACAGCAACACTGAAGCTTTCTTT
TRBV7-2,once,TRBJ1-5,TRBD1,CASSQLISGGNPNQPQHF,TGTGCCAGCAGCCAACTAATTTCAGGGGGCAACCCCAATCAGCCCCAGCATTTT
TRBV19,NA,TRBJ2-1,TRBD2,CASSSSSGDSEQFF,TGTGCCAGTAGTAGTTCTAGCGGAGATAGTGAGCAGTTCTTC
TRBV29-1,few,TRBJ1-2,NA,CSVNWRYYGYTF,TGCAGCGTTAATTGGAGATACTATGGCTACACCTTC
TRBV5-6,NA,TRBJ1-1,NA,CASSFFSSGTEAFF,TGTGCCAGCAGCTTCTTTTCGTCGGGAACTGAAGCTTTCTTT
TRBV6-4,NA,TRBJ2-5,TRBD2,CASTIFVLAGGETQYF,TGTGCCAGCACCATATTTGTTTTAGCGGGAGGGGAGACCCAGTACTTC
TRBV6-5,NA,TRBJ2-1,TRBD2,CASSYPGLAGVNEQFF,TGTGCCAGCAGTTACCCGGGACTAGCGGGAGTTAATGAGCAGTTCTTC
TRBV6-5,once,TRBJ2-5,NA,CASSSGGGKETQYF,TGTGCCAGCAGCTCGGGGGGCGGGAAAGAGACCCAGTACTTC
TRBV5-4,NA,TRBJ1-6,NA,CASSVNTHYSPLHF,TGTGCCAGCAGTGTGAACACCCATTATTCACCCCTCCACTTT
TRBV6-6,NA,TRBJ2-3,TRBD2,CASSYGLAGGTDTQYF,TGTGCCAGCAGTTATGGACTAGCGGGGGGCACAGATACGCAGTATTTT
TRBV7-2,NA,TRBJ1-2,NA,CASSLSFHSGWGYTF,TGTGCCAGCAGCTTGAGCTTTCACTCAGGTTGGGGCTACACCTTC
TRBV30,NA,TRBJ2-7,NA,CAWSLEDEQYF,TGTGCCTGGAGTTTAGAGGACGAGCAGTACTTC
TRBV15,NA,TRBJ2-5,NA,CATSRDRQQQETQYF,TGTGCCACCAGCAGAGATCGTCAACAACAAGAGACCCAGTACTTC